This T cell receptor beta chain was observed in a study of T cell changes during pregnancy in multiple sclerosis (dated 2019 in TCRdb). Study-wide context: Changes in the T cell repertoire over the course of pregnancy were examined in this study in women with multiple sclerosis.

Library generation was performed with the immunoSEQ multiplex PCR assay. This is the immuneACCESS table as TCRdb keeps it, with only in-frame sequences that have V and J called. A part of the clones is gone; compared with another copy, unresolved V genes explain less than half, and the rest is unexplained. This sample holds around 88,000 clones; about nine tenths were observed only once. Together, the top ten hold approximately 2.5% of the sample. Taken from cysteine to phenylalanine, the CDR3 has 15 residues. Only CDR3 DNA remains: 45 bases, in frame from the first base. From the germline V gene, CDR1 is MNHEY and CDR2 is SVGAGI. V loses 0 bases of germline sequence and J loses 0 bases, and the interval between the two ends is 6 bases. Details on this clone: It has no known antigen specificity. No much larger clonotype is one base removed from it; base qualities were not supplied.

The chain is encoded by TRBV6-5 joined to TRBJ2-4, with the D gene not clear enough to name. This material consisted of peripheral blood, taken in the first trimester of pregnancy. The TCR originated in a female donor with multiple sclerosis, enrolled in a pregnancy study. The nucleotide sequence is TGTGCCAGCAGTTACTCGAGTCCAGCCAAAAACATTCAGTACTTC. Its protein reads: CASSYSSPAKNIQYF.